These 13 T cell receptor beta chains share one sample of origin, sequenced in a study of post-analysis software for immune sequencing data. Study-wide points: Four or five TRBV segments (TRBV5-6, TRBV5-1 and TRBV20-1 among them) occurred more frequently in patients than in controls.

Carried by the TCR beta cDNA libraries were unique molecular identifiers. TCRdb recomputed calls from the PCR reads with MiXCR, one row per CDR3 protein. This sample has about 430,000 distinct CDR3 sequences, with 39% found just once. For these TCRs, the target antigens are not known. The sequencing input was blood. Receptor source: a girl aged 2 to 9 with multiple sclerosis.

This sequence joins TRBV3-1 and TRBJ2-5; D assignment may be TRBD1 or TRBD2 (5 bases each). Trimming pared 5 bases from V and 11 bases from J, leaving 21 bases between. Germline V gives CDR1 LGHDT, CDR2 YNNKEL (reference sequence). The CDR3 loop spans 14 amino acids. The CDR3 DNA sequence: TGTGCCAGCAGCTCCTCGGGACGTTCGAGGGAGCAGTACTTC. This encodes CASSSSGRSREQYF.

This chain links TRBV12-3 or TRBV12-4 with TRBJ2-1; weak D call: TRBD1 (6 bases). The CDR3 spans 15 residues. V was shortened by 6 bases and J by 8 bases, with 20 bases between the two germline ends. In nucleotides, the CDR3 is TGTGCCAGCAGCCAGGGGCAAGGATTCTGGGATGAGCAGTTCTTC. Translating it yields CASSQGQGFWDEQFF.

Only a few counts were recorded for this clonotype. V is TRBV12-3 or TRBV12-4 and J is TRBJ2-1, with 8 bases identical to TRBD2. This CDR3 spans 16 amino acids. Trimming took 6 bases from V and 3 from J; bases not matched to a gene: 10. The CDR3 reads CASRPSGGVNYNEQFF. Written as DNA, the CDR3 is TGTGCCAGCAGACCCAGCGGGGGAGTAAACTACAATGAGCAGTTCTTC.

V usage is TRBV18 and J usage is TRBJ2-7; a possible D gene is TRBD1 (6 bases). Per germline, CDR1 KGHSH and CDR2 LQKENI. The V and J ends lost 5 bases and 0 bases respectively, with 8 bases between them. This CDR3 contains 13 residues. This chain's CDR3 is CASSTGHSYEQYF. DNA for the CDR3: TGTGCCAGCTCAACAGGGCACTCCTACGAGCAGTACTTC.

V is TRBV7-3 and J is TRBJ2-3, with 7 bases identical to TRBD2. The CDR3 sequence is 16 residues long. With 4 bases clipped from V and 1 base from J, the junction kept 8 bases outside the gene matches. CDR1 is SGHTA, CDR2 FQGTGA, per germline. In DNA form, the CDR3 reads TGTGCCAGCAGCTCCCAATTAGCGGGCGGCACAGATACGCAGTATTTT. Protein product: CASSSQLAGGTDTQYF.

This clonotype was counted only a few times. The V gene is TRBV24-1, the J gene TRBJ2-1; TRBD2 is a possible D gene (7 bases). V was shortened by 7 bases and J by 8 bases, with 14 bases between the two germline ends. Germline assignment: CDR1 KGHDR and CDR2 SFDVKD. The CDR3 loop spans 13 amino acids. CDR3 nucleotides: TGTGCCACCAGGCTGGGGGGGCGCGATGAGCAGTTCTTC. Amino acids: CATRLGGRDEQFF.

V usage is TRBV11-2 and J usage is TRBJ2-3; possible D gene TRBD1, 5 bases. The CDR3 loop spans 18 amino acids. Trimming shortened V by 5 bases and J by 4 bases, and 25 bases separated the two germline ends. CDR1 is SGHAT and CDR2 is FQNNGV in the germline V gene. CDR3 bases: TGTGCCAGCAGCCCGACTGGCTGGGGCAGGCAGTCTTCAGATACGCAGTATTTT. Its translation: CASSPTGWGRQSSDTQYF. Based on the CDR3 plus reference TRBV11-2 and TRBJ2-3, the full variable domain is EAGVAQSPRYKIIEKRQSVAFWCNPISGHATLYWYQQILGQGPKLLIQFQNNGVVDDSQLPKDRFSAERLKGVDSTLKIQPAKLEDSAVYLCASSPTGWGRQSSDTQYFGPGTRLTVL.

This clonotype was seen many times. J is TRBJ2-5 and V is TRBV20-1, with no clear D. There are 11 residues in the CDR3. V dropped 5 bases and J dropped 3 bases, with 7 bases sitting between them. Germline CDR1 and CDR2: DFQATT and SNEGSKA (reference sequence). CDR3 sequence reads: CSALKEETQYF. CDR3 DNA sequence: TGCAGTGCTTTAAAAGAAGAGACCCAGTACTTC.

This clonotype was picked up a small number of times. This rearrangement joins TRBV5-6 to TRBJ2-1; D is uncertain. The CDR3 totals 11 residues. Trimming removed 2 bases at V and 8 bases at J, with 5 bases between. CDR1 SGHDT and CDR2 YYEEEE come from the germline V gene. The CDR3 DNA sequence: TGTGCCAGCAGCTTAACATATGAGCAGTTCTTC. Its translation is CASSLTYEQFF.

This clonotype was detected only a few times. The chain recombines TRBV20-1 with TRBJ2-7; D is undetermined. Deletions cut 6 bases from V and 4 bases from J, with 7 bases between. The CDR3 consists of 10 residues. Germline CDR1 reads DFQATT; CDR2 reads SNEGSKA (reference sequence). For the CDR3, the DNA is TGCAGTGCAGGAAGATACGAGCAGTACTTC. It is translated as CSAGRYEQYF.

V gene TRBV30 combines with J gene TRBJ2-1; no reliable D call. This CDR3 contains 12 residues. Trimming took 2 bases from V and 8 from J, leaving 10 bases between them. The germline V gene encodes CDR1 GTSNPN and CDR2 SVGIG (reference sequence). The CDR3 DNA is TGTGCCTGGAGTAACGGGTGGGATGAGCAGTTCTTC. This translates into CAWSNGWDEQFF. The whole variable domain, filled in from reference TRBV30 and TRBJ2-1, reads SQTIHQWPATLVQPVGSPLSLECTVEGTSNPNLYWYRQAAGRGLQLLFYSVGIGQISSEVPQNLSASRPQDRQFILSSKKLLLSDSGFYLCAWSNGWDEQFFGPGTRLTVL.

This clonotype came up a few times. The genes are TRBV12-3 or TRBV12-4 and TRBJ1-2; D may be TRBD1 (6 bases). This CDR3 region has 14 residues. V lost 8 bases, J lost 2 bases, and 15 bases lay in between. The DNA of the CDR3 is TGTGCCAGCGCCAATTGGGGGGCAAACTATGGCTACACCTTC. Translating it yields CASANWGANYGYTF.

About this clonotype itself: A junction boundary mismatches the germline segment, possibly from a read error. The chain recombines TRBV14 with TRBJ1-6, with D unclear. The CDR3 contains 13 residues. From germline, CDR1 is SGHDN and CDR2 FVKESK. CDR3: CASSQERRTPPHF. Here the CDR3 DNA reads TGTGCCAGCAGCCAAGAGAGGCGTACACCCCCCCACTTT. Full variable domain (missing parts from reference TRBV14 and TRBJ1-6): EAGVTQFPSHSVIEKGQTVTLRCDPISGHDNLYWYRRVMGKEIKFLLHFVKESKQDESGMPNNRFLAERTGGTYSTLKVQPAELEDSGVYFCASSQERRTPPHFGNGTRLTVT.